These T cell receptor beta chains were read from a single sample in a study of regulatory T cells in long-lasting Graves disease. MiXCR, applied by TCRdb to the multiplex PCR reads, yields one record per CDR3 protein. Among 350,000 to 500,000 distinct CDR3 sequences listed, around 20% were seen once. The sample in question was peripheral blood mononuclear cells (PBMCs), obtained when the disease was refractory, from a patient treated with antithyroid drugs. Receptor source: a female donor with Graves disease. Each CDR3 is given with its conserved first and last residue. The D gene is left open where the match is weak. A clone size is listed for some rows: how often the clone was seen (once, few, many), or a class if it is expanded.

V	size	D	J	CDR3	DNA
TRBV5-1	NA	NA	TRBJ2-5	CASSKSSTGGDQETQYF	TGCGCCAGCAGTAAATCCTCTACAGGCGGGGACCAAGAGACCCAGTACTTC
TRBV5-1	many	TRBD1	TRBJ1-1	CASSLGQGEVTEAFF	TGCGCCAGCAGCTTGGGACAGGGTGAGGTCACTGAAGCTTTCTTT
TRBV4-2	few	NA	TRBJ2-5	CASSQSRVGETQYF	TGTGCCAGCAGCCAGTCCAGGGTAGGAGAGACCCAGTACTTC
TRBV27	NA	TRBD2	TRBJ2-2	CASSLTSVTGELFF	TGTGCCAGCAGTTTAACTAGCGTCACCGGGGAGCTGTTTTTT
TRBV29-1	NA	NA	TRBJ2-3	CSVSGSSTDTQYF	TGCAGCGTTTCCGGTTCTAGCACAGATACGCAGTATTTT
TRBV19	few	NA	TRBJ1-5	CASSIGSREEIGFNQPQHF	TGTGCCAGTAGTATAGGGAGTCGAGAAGAGATCGGATTCAATCAGCCCCAGCATTTT
TRBV28	many	NA	TRBJ1-1	CASSFIHTEAFF	TGTGCCAGCAGTTTCATCCACACTGAAGCTTTCTTT
TRBV3-1	many	TRBD1	TRBJ2-2	CASSHPTGTSTGELFF	TGTGCCAGCAGCCACCCGACAGGGACCTCCACCGGGGAGCTGTTTTTT
TRBV20-1	NA	NA	TRBJ2-1	CSASGEQFF	TGCAGTGCTAGCGGTGAGCAGTTCTTC
TRBV2	many	TRBD2	TRBJ2-5	CASSEGDYYQETQYF	TGTGCCAGCAGTGAAGGGGACTACTACCAAGAGACCCAGTACTTC
TRBV7-2	NA	TRBD1	TRBJ2-7	CASRKTGTGPYEQYF	TGTGCCAGCAGAAAAACCGGGACAGGACCCTACGAGCAGTACTTC
TRBV20-1	many	NA	TRBJ1-2	CSARDSAGAGYTF	TGCAGTGCTAGAGATTCCGCGGGGGCTGGCTACACCTTC
TRBV28	NA	NA	TRBJ2-1	CASSFSRGSYNEQFF	TGTGCCAGCAGTTTCTCGCGGGGCTCCTACAATGAGCAGTTCTTC
TRBV5-1	many	NA	TRBJ1-1	CASSLGQSTEAFF	TGCGCCAGCAGCTTGGGTCAGTCAACTGAAGCTTTCTTT
TRBV3-1	NA	NA	TRBJ1-1	CASSQVEAVFGENMNTEAFF	TGTGCCAGCAGCCAAGTTGAAGCCGTTTTCGGGGAGAACATGAACACTGAAGCTTTCTTT
TRBV28	few	TRBD1	TRBJ1-2	CASSTPGRGRSYTF	TGTGCCAGCAGTACCCCGGGCAGGGGGCGCAGCTACACCTTC
TRBV11-2	many	TRBD2	TRBJ2-7	CASSLMGLAGASYEQYF	TGTGCCAGCAGCTTAATGGGGCTAGCGGGAGCGTCCTACGAGCAGTACTTC
TRBV12-3/TRBV12-4	NA	NA	TRBJ2-6	CATRSFRASGANVLTF	TGTGCCACCCGGTCATTCAGGGCTTCTGGGGCCAACGTCCTGACTTTC
TRBV19	few	TRBD2	TRBJ2-7	CASSIAGGVWEQYF	TGTGCCAGTAGTATAGCGGGAGGAGTTTGGGAGCAGTACTTC
TRBV20-1	NA	TRBD2	TRBJ2-3	CSAPTSGRRDTQYF	TGCAGTGCGCCGACTAGCGGGAGGAGAGATACGCAGTATTTT
TRBV20-1	many	NA	TRBJ2-5	CSATQETQYF	TGCAGTGCAACCCAAGAGACCCAGTACTTC
TRBV3-1	NA	NA	TRBJ1-4	CASSQDRGRVTEKLFF	TGTGCCAGCAGCCAAGATCGTGGTAGGGTTACTGAAAAACTGTTTTTT
TRBV5-1	NA	NA	TRBJ1-3	CASSPGIGNTIYF	TGCGCCAGCAGCCCCGGGATCGGAAACACCATATATTTT
TRBV6-1	few	NA	TRBJ2-7	CASSLGRLDSYEQYF	TGTGCCAGCAGTCTAGGGAGGCTAGACTCCTACGAGCAGTACTTC
TRBV3-1	NA	TRBD2	TRBJ2-2	CASSEGALAGGNTGELFF	TGTGCCAGCAGCGAAGGGGCTCTAGCGGGGGGGAACACCGGGGAGCTGTTTTTT
TRBV20-1	NA	TRBD1	TRBJ1-6	CSAKPGQGNSPLHF	TGCAGTGCAAAACCGGGACAGGGGAATTCACCCCTCCACTTT
TRBV28	NA	NA	TRBJ1-5	CASSQNDGYNQPQHF	TGTGCCAGCAGCCAAAATGACGGGTACAATCAGCCCCAGCATTTT
TRBV5-6	many	TRBD1	TRBJ1-2	CASSLVGQFGYTF	TGTGCCAGCAGCTTGGTGGGACAGTTTGGCTACACCTTC
TRBV28	many	NA	TRBJ2-4	CASSRTGRRVENIQYF	TGTGCCAGCAGCCGAACCGGTCGCAGGGTCGAAAACATTCAGTACTTC
TRBV27	few	NA	TRBJ1-6	CASSLWGASPLHF	TGTGCCAGCAGTTTATGGGGGGCGTCACCCCTCCACTTT
TRBV19	NA	NA	TRBJ2-2	CASSPEDLTGELFF	TGTGCCAGTAGTCCCGAGGACTTGACCGGGGAGCTGTTTTTT
TRBV29-1	few	TRBD2	TRBJ2-7	CSVEGLAGGVYEQYF	TGCAGCGTTGAAGGACTAGCGGGAGGAGTCTACGAGCAGTACTTC
TRBV6-1	NA	TRBD1	TRBJ1-5	CASSSGTGLNQPQHF	TGTGCCAGCAGCTCCGGGACAGGACTTAATCAGCCCCAGCATTTT
TRBV29-1	many	NA	TRBJ2-7	CSVGQVLPYEQYF	TGCAGCGTTGGACAGGTGTTGCCCTACGAGCAGTACTTC
TRBV27	many	NA	TRBJ2-2	CASSLRATNGELFF	TGTGCCAGCAGTTTAAGAGCAACCAACGGGGAGCTGTTTTTT
TRBV3-1	many	NA	TRBJ2-5	CASSQDGAQTQYF	TGTGCCAGCAGCCAAGATGGGGCGCAGACCCAGTACTTC
TRBV29-1	few	TRBD2	TRBJ2-6	CSVRTSGSSGANVLTF	TGCAGCGTTCGGACTAGCGGGAGTTCTGGGGCCAACGTCCTGACTTTC
TRBV6-1	once	TRBD1	TRBJ1-2	CASSQRGTGYGYTF	TGTGCCAGCAGTCAAAGAGGGACAGGCTATGGCTACACCTTC
TRBV6-2/TRBV6-3	many	NA	TRBJ1-1	CASSFGRTRSNTEAFF	TGTGCCAGCAGTTTCGGGAGGACGAGGTCGAACACTGAAGCTTTCTTT
TRBV5-6	many	NA	TRBJ2-7	CASSLWARVEQYF	TGTGCCAGCAGCTTGTGGGCCCGCGTCGAGCAGTACTTC
TRBV7-8	many	NA	TRBJ1-5	CASSSVGYSNQPQHF	TGTGCCAGCAGTTCCGTGGGGTATAGCAATCAGCCCCAGCATTTT
TRBV6-1	many	NA	TRBJ2-7	CASSEDLWLPSYEQYF	TGTGCCAGCAGTGAAGATCTCTGGTTACCCTCCTACGAGCAGTACTTC
TRBV5-1	few	NA	TRBJ1-2	CASSWTEGADGYTF	TGCGCCAGCAGCTGGACAGAAGGAGCGGATGGCTACACCTTC
TRBV19	few	NA	TRBJ2-5	CASSIRGRETQYF	TGTGCCAGTAGTATAAGAGGGAGGGAGACCCAGTACTTC
TRBV7-6	few	NA	TRBJ2-2	CASSERLFGNTGELFF	TGTGCCAGCAGTGAGCGGTTATTCGGGAACACCGGGGAGCTGTTTTTT
TRBV28	NA	NA	TRBJ2-3	CASSPQAAPYTDTQYF	TGTGCCAGCAGTCCCCAAGCAGCCCCATACACAGATACGCAGTATTTT
TRBV12-3/TRBV12-4	many	NA	TRBJ1-1	CASSLGTPNTEAFF	TGTGCCAGCAGTTTAGGGACACCGAACACTGAAGCTTTCTTT
TRBV12-3/TRBV12-4	NA	TRBD1	TRBJ2-5	CASSFRLSEDRGQRETQYF	TGTGCCAGCAGTTTCAGACTATCAGAAGACAGGGGGCAGCGAGAGACCCAGTACTTC
TRBV20-1	few	NA	TRBJ2-7	CSARGEVGVAYEQYF	TGCAGTGCTAGAGGGGAGGTAGGGGTGGCCTACGAGCAGTACTTC
TRBV6-5	many	NA	TRBJ2-5	CASSYSGGTQETQYF	TGTGCCAGCAGTTACTCGGGGGGGACACAAGAGACCCAGTACTTC
TRBV19	NA	NA	TRBJ2-7	CASSIARQPYEQYF	TGTGCCAGTAGTATAGCCCGTCAGCCCTACGAGCAGTACTTC
TRBV5-6	NA	TRBD1	TRBJ2-2	CASAFRGPGTGELFF	TGTGCCAGCGCCTTCAGGGGGCCTGGAACCGGGGAGCTGTTTTTT
TRBV6-2/TRBV6-3	few	TRBD1	TRBJ2-1	CASSDRVAYNEQFF	TGTGCCAGCAGTGACAGGGTTGCCTACAATGAGCAGTTCTTC
TRBV3-1	few	NA	TRBJ2-1	CASSQEDRTYNEQFF	TGTGCCAGCAGCCAAGAGGATCGGACCTACAATGAGCAGTTCTTC
TRBV7-9	NA	NA	TRBJ2-7	CASSSILSGHYEQYF	TGTGCCAGCAGCTCAATCCTTTCGGGCCACTACGAGCAGTACTTC